This T cell receptor (beta chain) was sequenced for a study of regulatory and conventional T cells in RAG deficiency. The repertoire was sequenced with immunoSEQ multiplex PCR; TCRdb's copy has only in-frame clones and lacks some. This table has 30,000 to 35,000 clones, more than 80% appearing once. Turning to this clone: The antigen is unknown.

Findings and caveats of the study: Treg unique TCR beta sequences were around 100-fold fewer in Omenn syndrome and CID/AS patients than controls. Control T-cell subsets had markedly higher Shannon entropy and lower Simpson indices than RAG-deficient patients. Patient subsets had shorter CDR3s; Omenn Treg-Tconv overlap exceeded 75%.

The sample was also reused in another study, on regulatory T cells. That source adds: The primer mix had 52 TRBV and 13 TRBJ primers. Regulatory T cells showed the strongest V-J pair restriction and V/J gene skewing among patient repertoires.

Sequenced sample: CD8+ T cells sorted from blood. The sequence came from a human donor in good health.

CDR3 coding DNA: TGTGCCAGCAGCAGCCCTACAGGGAGTAATGGCTACACCTTC. It encodes CASSSPTGSNGYTF. The V and J genes are TRBV11-2 and TRBJ1-2; a weak D match, TRBD1 (6 bases). CDR1 is SGHAT, CDR2 FQNNGV, per germline. There are 14 residues in the CDR3. The V gene lost 5 bases and the J gene lost 6 bases, with 16 bases spanning the gap. Variable domain in full (rest from reference TRBV11-2 and TRBJ1-2): EAGVAQSPRYKIIEKRQSVAFWCNPISGHATLYWYQQILGQGPKLLIQFQNNGVVDDSQLPKDRFSAERLKGVDSTLKIQPAKLEDSAVYLCASSSPTGSNGYTFGSGTRLTVV.